Listed below are T cell receptor beta chains from one sample, sequenced in a study of T-cell memory formation after mild COVID-19. TCRdb itself ran the 5' RACE reads through MiXCR, one entry per CDR3 protein. The data show a few hundred thousand distinct CDR3 sequences, around an eighth seen once. The specimen was PBMCs or a T cell subset sorted from them (not recorded which). These receptors all stem from a man aged 18 to 29 who had mild COVID-19 (a few samples of this study predate the infection). Cell type and time point are not known. Each CDR3 is given with its conserved first and last residue. A D gene is named only where the DNA matches it firmly. Expanded clones are given a class, and other clones once, few, many or no size at all.

d_call j_call cdr3_length v_call clone_size cdr3_nt cdr3_aa
TRBD2 TRBJ2-3 20 TRBV7-2 few TGTGCCAGCAGCTTAGCGCCGGTTGCTAGCGGGGGCCCTAGCACAGATACGCAGTATTTT CASSLAPVASGGPSTDTQYF
. TRBJ1-1 11 TRBV2 few TGTGCCAGCAGTGAGTATACTGAAGCTTTCTTT CASSEYTEAFF
. TRBJ2-3 15 TRBV5-4 . TGTGCCAGCAGCGGGGGAGCTCTACGCACAGATACGCAGTATTTT CASSGGALRTDTQYF
. TRBJ2-1 18 TRBV6-5 . TGTGCCAGCAGTTCACGGAATCACCCGGGACGGCGAAACAATGAGCAGTTCTTC CASSSRNHPGRRNNEQFF
. TRBJ2-2 16 TRBV24-1 few TGTGCCACCAGTGATCCGGGACCTTCGAACACCGGGGAGCTGTTTTTT CATSDPGPSNTGELFF
TRBD1 TRBJ1-6 14 TRBV19 few TGTGCCAGTAGGAACAGGGGATCAAATTCACCCCTCCACTTT CASRNRGSNSPLHF
. TRBJ2-2 14 TRBV28 . TGTGCCAGCAGTTTAACGGGGAAAGAAAGGGAGCTGTTTTTT CASSLTGKERELFF
TRBD1 TRBJ2-3 15 TRBV10-3 . TGTGCCATCAGGACCGGGACAGCGAGCACAGATACGCAGTATTTT CAIRTGTASTDTQYF
. TRBJ1-5 14 TRBV20-1 once TGCAGTGCTAGATGGGGAGATAGCAATCAGCCCCAGCATTTT CSARWGDSNQPQHF
. TRBJ2-1 11 TRBV20-1 . TGCAGTGCTGATCCGTACAATGAGCAGTTCTTC CSADPYNEQFF
TRBD1 TRBJ2-7 14 TRBV5-1 . TGCGCCAGCAGCCGGACAGGGGGCAGCCACGAGCAGTACTTC CASSRTGGSHEQYF
. TRBJ2-5 14 TRBV3-1 many TGTGCCAGCAGCCAAGACCGGGGGCAAGAGACCCAGTACTTC CASSQDRGQETQYF
TRBD1 TRBJ2-5 12 TRBV10-3 . TGTGCCATCAGGGCAGGGGGAGAGACCCAGTACTTC CAIRAGGETQYF
. TRBJ2-3 17 TRBV18 . TGTGCCAGCTCCCCGATCCCGGGAGGACAGAGCACAGATACGCAGTATTTT CASSPIPGGQSTDTQYF
. TRBJ2-3 18 TRBV9 many TGTGCCAGCAGCCCACGGAGGGGGGCAGCGTACTTCACAGATACGCAGTATTTT CASSPRRGAAYFTDTQYF
TRBD2 TRBJ2-7 16 TRBV18 . TGTGCCAGCTCACCACAGGAAGCTAGCGGCACCTACGAGCAGTACTTC CASSPQEASGTYEQYF
TRBD1 TRBJ1-4 14 TRBV20-1 . TGCAGTGCCCCGGTCGGACAGGGCGGCGAAAAACTGTTTTTT CSAPVGQGGEKLFF
TRBD2 TRBJ2-3 15 TRBV5-1 . TGCGCCAGCAGCTTACGGGGGGGCCCCACAGATACGCAGTATTTT CASSLRGGPTDTQYF
TRBD1 TRBJ1-1 16 TRBV12-3/TRBV12-4 . TGTGCCAGCAGAGTCCCTCCGGGACAGGGACAGACTGAAGCTTTCTTT CASRVPPGQGQTEAFF
TRBD1 TRBJ2-1 14 TRBV7-7 . TGTGCCAGCAGCTTAGGGGACAGGGCTTATGAGCAGTTCTTC CASSLGDRAYEQFF
TRBD2 TRBJ2-7 14 TRBV12-3/TRBV12-4 . TGTGCCAGCAGTTTAGTAGCGGGCTCCTACGAGCAGTACTTC CASSLVAGSYEQYF
. TRBJ1-6 13 TRBV5-6 few TGTGCCAGCAGCGGGCCGGGAGGCTCACCCCTCCACTTT CASSGPGGSPLHF
. TRBJ1-1 14 TRBV7-9 few TGTGCCAGCAGCGTGGGACATCAGAACACTGAAGCTTTCTTT CASSVGHQNTEAFF
TRBD2 TRBJ2-1 18 TRBV5-1 few TGCGCCAGCAGCTTGGAAGGTAGCGGGGGCGGGGTATACAATGAGCAGTTCTTC CASSLEGSGGGVYNEQFF
. TRBJ2-3 15 TRBV6-1 few TGTGCCAGCAGCACCAACCCCCTCGAGACAGATACGCAGTATTTT CASSTNPLETDTQYF
TRBD1 TRBJ2-7 13 TRBV20-1 . TGCAGTGCTAGTGCCGGGACAGTCTACGAGCAGTACTTC CSASAGTVYEQYF
. TRBJ1-1 12 TRBV24-1 few TGTGCCACCAGTGGATCCGGGGGCACAGCTTTCTTT CATSGSGGTAFF